The next 27 T cell receptor beta chains were all read from a single sample in a study of blood T cell repertoires in COVID-19. Assay used: immunoSEQ multiplex PCR; TCRdb lists only in-frame clones, some missing. Here the sample spans about 440,000 clones, about 85% being singletons. Sequenced: PBMCs or T cells enriched from blood (not recorded which). The receptors stem from a young woman with acute COVID-19.

The CDR3 region is CASSLGTAQFF. As DNA, the CDR3 is TGTGCCAGCAGTTTAGGGACAGCGCAGTTCTTC. This rearrangement joins TRBV12-3 or TRBV12-4 to TRBJ2-1; TRBD1 might be the D (6 bases). The CDR3 sequence is 11 residues long. Trimming removed 1 base from V and 12 bases from J, with 7 bases in between.

This rearrangement joins TRBV7-9 to TRBJ2-1; TRBD2 might be the D (5 bases). The CDR3 extends over 14 amino acids. In germline, CDR1 is SEHNR, CDR2 FQNEAQ (reference sequence). Trimming cost V 4 bases and J 7 bases, with 14 bases left between them. CDR3 amino acids: CASSSEGWYNEQFF. CDR3 sequence (DNA): TGTGCCAGCAGCTCAGAGGGCTGGTATAATGAGCAGTTCTTC.

J is TRBJ2-5 and V is TRBV25-1; 7 bases are shared with TRBD2. This CDR3 is 15 amino acids long. In germline, CDR1 is MGHDK, CDR2 SYGVNS. Trimming took 3 bases from V and 4 from J; bases not matched to a gene: 8. This CDR3 reads CASSDPGRRGETQYF. CDR3 nucleotides: TGTGCCAGCAGTGATCCCGGGAGGAGAGGAGAGACCCAGTACTTC.

The chain recombines TRBV11-2 with TRBJ1-5, with 10 bases aligning to TRBD1. Germline trimming cut 0 bases from V and 5 bases from J; bases unmatched to any gene: 7. The CDR3 consists of 17 residues. Germline assignment: CDR1 SGHAT and CDR2 FQNNGV. The CDR3: CASSLDRVGTGDQPQHF. CDR3 bases: TGTGCCAGCAGCTTAGATCGAGTAGGGACAGGGGATCAGCCCCAGCATTTT.

This chain uses TRBV7-3 with TRBJ1-2; 7 bases are shared with TRBD1. V lost 5 bases and J lost 13; bases outside the gene matches: 13. The CDR3 is 13 residues long. Germline values: CDR1 SGHTA, CDR2 FQGTGA. CDR3 region: CASSEFVTGWATF. CDR3 DNA: TGTGCCAGCAGCGAGTTTGTGACAGGGTGGGCCACCTTC.

J is TRBJ1-5 and V is TRBV4-1; TRBD1 might be the D (5 bases). The length of the CDR3 is 15 residues. Germline CDR1 MGHRA, CDR2 YSYEKL. Trimming removed 6 bases at V and 0 bases at J, with 12 bases between. CDR3 residues: CASRRQLYSNQPQHF. DNA for the CDR3: TGCGCCAGCAGACGACAGCTTTATAGCAATCAGCCCCAGCATTTT.

This chain joins TRBV7-9 and TRBJ2-5; a possible D gene is TRBD2 (6 bases). The CDR3 runs 18 residues. Trimming left V 5 bases short and J 2 bases short, with 24 bases between. CDR1 SEHNR and CDR2 FQNEAQ come from the germline V gene (reference sequence). The CDR3 nucleotides are TGTGCCAGCAGCCCGCGGAGGGAACAGTCCCGGGGGCAAGAGACCCAGTACTTC. Residues: CASSPRREQSRGQETQYF.

CDR3 bases: TGTGCCAGTAGAGACAGACCGGCAACTAATGAAAAACTGTTTTTT. Amino acid sequence: CASRDRPATNEKLFF. V is TRBV2 and J is TRBJ1-4, with D possibly being TRBD1 (5 bases). Germline lookup yields CDR1 SNHLY and CDR2 FYNNEI. CDR3 length equals 15 residues. Trimming took 9 bases from V and 0 from J, leaving 14 bases between them.

In DNA form, the CDR3 reads TGTGCCAGCAGTTACACTCTGGCCTACGAGCAGTACTTC. Translated: CASSYTLAYEQYF. V usage is TRBV6-5 and J usage is TRBJ2-7; D not certain. The CDR3 runs 13 residues. V shed 2 bases and J shed 2 bases, with 7 bases lying between them. Germline CDR1 is MNHEY and CDR2 is SVGAGI.

V gene TRBV20-1 combines with J gene TRBJ2-4, with D tentatively TRBD1 (6 bases). Germline CDR1 is DFQATT and CDR2 is SNEGSKA (reference sequence). The CDR3 runs 15 residues. The V end was cut by 3 bases, the J end by 3 bases, with 15 bases between. CDR3 sequence: CSASNSRGDKNIQYF. For the CDR3, the DNA is TGCAGTGCTAGTAATTCCAGGGGTGACAAAAACATTCAGTACTTC.

The chain couples TRBV3-1 (or the pseudogene TRBV3-2) to TRBJ2-5; 10 bases match TRBD2. The V segment lost 6 bases and the J segment 4 bases; nucleotides outside the gene matches: 2. The length of the CDR3 is 13 residues. Germline CDR1 reads LGHDT; CDR2 reads YNNKEL (reference sequence). The CDR3 DNA is TGTGCCAGCAGGCGACTAGCGGGAGAGACCCAGTACTTC. Translated, it gives CASRRLAGETQYF.

V and J are TRBV28 and TRBJ2-1, with 11 bases identical to TRBD2. The junction had 7 bases not matched to a gene; V was cut back by 4 bases and J by 2 bases. Germline V gene sequence: CDR1 MDHEN, CDR2 SYDVKM. The CDR3 has 17 amino acids. The CDR3 DNA sequence: TGTGCCAGCAGTTCATTAACTAGCGGGAGCGCCTACAATGAGCAGTTCTTC. It codes for CASSSLTSGSAYNEQFF.

This clone was detected a few times. This chain's CDR3 is CASSVSGINSGNTIYF. The CDR3 coding sequence is TGCGCCAGCAGCGTTTCCGGGATCAACTCTGGAAACACCATATATTTT. The chain uses TRBV5-1 and TRBJ1-3; D unclear. Between the trimmed V and J ends, which lost 4 bases and 0 bases, there was a span of 14 bases. This CDR3 comprises 16 residues. Germline assignment: CDR1 SGHRS and CDR2 YFSETQ.

The chain links TRBV9 to TRBJ1-5; 11 bases are a match to TRBD1. The junction had 6 bases not matched to a gene; V was cut back by 4 bases and J by 6 bases. The CDR3 is made up of 15 amino acids. Per germline, CDR1 SGDLS and CDR2 YYNGEE. CDR3 protein: CASSYGTGGSQPQHF. The CDR3 region has the DNA TGTGCCAGCAGCTATGGGACAGGGGGGAGTCAGCCCCAGCATTTT.

This clone showed up just a few times. The rearrangement joins TRBV7-3 to TRBJ1-4; 9 bases agree with TRBD1. V gave up 0 bases and J gave up 0 bases; unmatched junction bases: 5. The CDR3 runs 18 residues. CDR1 is SGHTA and CDR2 is FQGTGA in the germline V gene. CDR3 residues: CASSLTSGQGSTNEKLFF. The CDR3 DNA reads TGTGCCAGCAGCTTAACGTCGGGACAGGGTTCAACTAATGAAAAACTGTTTTTT.

The chain has TRBV6-4 and TRBJ2-1, with D possibly TRBD1 on 6 matching bases. Germline V gives CDR1 MRHNA, CDR2 SNTAGT. The CDR3 consists of 14 residues. Trimming pared 6 bases from V and 5 bases from J, leaving 14 bases between. In DNA form, the CDR3 reads TGTGCCAGCAGAAGAGATCCAGGGGACAATGAGCAGTTCTTC. Translation: CASRRDPGDNEQFF.

This clone was observed a single time. This rearrangement joins TRBV7-6 to TRBJ1-1, with 9 bases fitting TRBD1. Per the germline V gene, CDR1 is SGHVS and CDR2 is FNYEAQ. J was trimmed by 3 bases and V by 5 bases; bases with no gene match: 4. The CDR3 spans 14 residues. CDR3 region: CASSQGDRDTEAFF. The CDR3 coding sequence is TGTGCCAGCAGCCAAGGGGACAGGGACACTGAAGCTTTCTTT.

The chain's CDR3 is CASSQWGGAVLSYNSPLHF. The CDR3 bases are TGTGCCAGCAGCCAATGGGGGGGCGCCGTTCTCTCCTATAATTCACCCCTCCACTTT. This sequence joins TRBV7-2 and TRBJ1-6; D might be TRBD1 (6 bases). The V end lost 5 bases, the J end lost 0 bases, and 20 bases lay between the germline ends. The germline V gene has CDR1 SGHTA and CDR2 FQGNSA. The CDR3 has 19 residues.

The J gene is TRBJ2-5, the V gene TRBV5-1; 10 bases are a match to TRBD2. The ends lost 3 bases at V and 4 bases at J; junction bases unmatched: 6. The CDR3 contains 15 residues. CDR1 is SGHRS and CDR2 is YFSETQ in the germline V gene. The CDR3 DNA sequence: TGCGCCAGCAGCTCTCTAGCGGGAGACGGAGAGACCCAGTACTTC. The encoded protein is CASSSLAGDGETQYF.

Notes on this clone: The junction and the germline gene differ at one end; a read error may be behind it. The chain couples TRBV3-1 (or the pseudogene TRBV3-2) to TRBJ1-4; tentative D call: TRBD1 (6 bases). Germline V gene sequence: CDR1 LGHDT, CDR2 YNNKEL (reference sequence). The CDR3 consists of 17 residues. In DNA form, the CDR3 reads TGTGCCAGCAGACAAGACAGGTCCCCTCACACTAATGAAAAACTGTTTTTT. It specifies CASRQDRSPHTNEKLFF.

The chain combines TRBV18 with TRBJ1-5, with unresolved D. V shed 6 bases and J shed 2 bases, with 14 bases lying between them. Germline lookup yields CDR1 KGHSH and CDR2 LQKENI. CDR3 size: 15 residues. As DNA, the CDR3 is TGTGCCAGCTCCCTCCTGGTGGCGGGCAATCAGCCCCAGCATTTT. It specifies CASSLLVAGNQPQHF. The full variable domain, with the rest looked up from reference TRBV18 and TRBJ1-5, is NAGVMQNPRHLVRRRGQEARLRCSPMKGHSHVYWYRQLPEEGLKFMVYLQKENIIDESGMPKERFSAEFPKEGPSILRIQQVVRGDSAAYFCASSLLVAGNQPQHFGDGTRLSIL.

V is TRBV7-2 and J is TRBJ1-5, with a tentative D call TRBD1 (6 bases). Trimming left V 1 base short and J 6 bases short, with 16 bases between. Germline V gene lookup returns CDR1 SGHTA and CDR2 FQGNSA. The CDR3 has 16 residues. The CDR3 spells CASSLVPGGNIQPQHF. The CDR3 nucleotides read TGTGCCAGCAGCTTAGTCCCTGGGGGCAATATTCAGCCCCAGCATTTT.

J is TRBJ2-3 and V is TRBV15; D possibly corresponds to TRBD1 (6 bases). The CDR3 is 15 residues long. The V gene's germline CDR1 is LNHNV and CDR2 YYDKDF (reference sequence). V was pared by 1 base and J by 2 bases, with 10 bases between. DNA of the CDR3: TGTGCCACCAGCAGAGGGGACACCAACACAGATACGCAGTATTTT. Protein sequence: CATSRGDTNTDTQYF.

The V gene is TRBV19, the J gene TRBJ2-1, with 8 positions matching TRBD1. The CDR3 covers 15 residues. Germline values: CDR1 LNHDA, CDR2 SQIVND (reference sequence). The ends lost 5 bases at V and 1 base at J; junction bases unmatched: 4. The CDR3 loop reads CASSEQGVSYNEQFF. In DNA, the CDR3 is TGTGCCAGTAGTGAACAGGGGGTTTCCTACAATGAGCAGTTCTTC.

The chain combines TRBV18 with TRBJ1-2; the match to TRBD1 covers 7 bases. Germline CDR1 is KGHSH and CDR2 is LQKENI. The CDR3 length is 15 residues. V was clipped by 0 bases and J by 8 bases; unmatched bases: 9. CDR3 amino acids: CASSPPIRGGDGYTF. The CDR3 DNA sequence: TGTGCCAGCTCACCACCGATCCGAGGGGGCGACGGCTACACCTTC.

The CDR3 region has the DNA TGTGCCAGCAGTTACGGCCCAGTAGAGACCCAGTACTTC. Protein sequence: CASSYGPVETQYF. The gene calls are TRBV6-5 and TRBJ2-5; D gene unclear. V shed 2 bases and J shed 4 bases, with 8 bases lying between them. CDR3 length: 13 amino acids. CDR1 is MNHEY and CDR2 is SVGAGI in the germline V gene.

This chain links TRBV2 with TRBJ2-5; 9 nucleotides line up with TRBD2. The junction had 8 bases not matched to a gene; V was cut back by 2 bases and J by 4 bases. The CDR3 spans 16 residues. Germline lookup yields CDR1 SNHLY and CDR2 FYNNEI. CDR3 loop: CASSEQGSGSTETQYF. DNA of the CDR3: TGTGCCAGCAGTGAACAGGGTAGCGGGAGTACAGAGACCCAGTACTTC.